Sequencing of this T cell receptor beta chain was carried out in a study of cytomegalovirus exposure and HLA in healthy donors. There are a few counts of this clone. The antigen is not known. Study results and limitations: Most subjects had HLA-A and HLA-B alleles reportedly predicted accurately by TCR beta sequences. A missense variant in DCLRE1C was later tied to TCR beta V- and J-gene trimming.

13 Jbeta primers and 60 Vbeta primers were used for the PCR. Repertoires were generated with immunoSEQ multiplex PCR, while TCRdb's copy carries only in-frame clones and drops some. The sample records 150,000 to 200,000 clones, about 75% being singletons. This TCR came from a male donor in good health and CMV-seronegative. The specimen was PBMCs.

This CDR3 reads CASSPPPGREGYEQYF. The CDR3 bases are TGTGCCAGCAGCCCACCCCCTGGGCGGGAGGGGTACGAGCAGTACTTC. This chain links TRBV5-6 with TRBJ2-7; TRBD2 matches 9 bases. The J segment lost 4 bases and the V segment lost 4 bases, leaving 12 bases of the junction unmatched. This CDR3 has 16 amino acids. Germline-derived CDR1 and CDR2 are SGHDT and YYEEEE.